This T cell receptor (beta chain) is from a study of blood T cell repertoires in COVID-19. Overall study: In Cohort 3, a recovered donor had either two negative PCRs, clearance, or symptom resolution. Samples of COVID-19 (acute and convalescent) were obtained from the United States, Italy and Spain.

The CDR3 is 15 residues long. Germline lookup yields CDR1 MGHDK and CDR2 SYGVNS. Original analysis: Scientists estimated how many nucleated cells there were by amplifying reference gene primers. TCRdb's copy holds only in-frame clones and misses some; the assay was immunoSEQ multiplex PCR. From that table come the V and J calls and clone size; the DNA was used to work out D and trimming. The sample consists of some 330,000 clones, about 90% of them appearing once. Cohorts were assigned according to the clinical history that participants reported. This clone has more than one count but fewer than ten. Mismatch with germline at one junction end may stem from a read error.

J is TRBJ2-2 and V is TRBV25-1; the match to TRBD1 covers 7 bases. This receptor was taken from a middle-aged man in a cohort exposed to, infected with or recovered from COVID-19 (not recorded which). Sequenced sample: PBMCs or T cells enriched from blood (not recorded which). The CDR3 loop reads CASSAGTAKTGELFF. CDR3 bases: TGTGCCAGCAGTGCAGGGACAGCGAAGACCGGGGAGCTGTTTTTT.